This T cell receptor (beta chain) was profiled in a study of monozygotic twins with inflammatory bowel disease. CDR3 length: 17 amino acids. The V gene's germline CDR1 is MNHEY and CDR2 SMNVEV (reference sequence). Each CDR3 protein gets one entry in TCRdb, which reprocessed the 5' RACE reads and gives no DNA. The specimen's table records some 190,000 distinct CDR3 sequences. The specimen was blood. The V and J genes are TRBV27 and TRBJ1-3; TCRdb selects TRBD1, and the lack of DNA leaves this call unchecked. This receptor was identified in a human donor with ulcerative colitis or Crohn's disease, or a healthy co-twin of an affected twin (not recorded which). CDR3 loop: CASSPTTGTSSGNTIYF.